This T cell receptor beta chain was captured in a study of blood T cell repertoires in COVID-19. Germline CDR1 is LNHDA and CDR2 is SQIVND (reference sequence). This CDR3 is 14 amino acids long. V was pared by 2 bases and J by 3 bases, with 3 bases of the junction left unmatched. In the authors' workflow: The authors estimated nucleated cell counts from reference gene primer amplification. The assay was immunoSEQ multiplex PCR, and TCRdb's table has in-frame clones only and misses some. V and J calls and clone size are given by that table; D and trimming were obtained from the DNA. This table holds 110,000 or so clones, about 87% found once.

This sequence joins TRBV19 and TRBJ1-1; 7 positions match TRBD1. The receptor comes from a woman in her forties or fifties with acute or convalescent COVID-19. The sequenced material came from peripheral blood. For the CDR3, the DNA is TGTGCCAGTAGTATATACCAGGGGGACACTGAAGCTTTCTTT. The encoded protein is CASSIYQGDTEAFF.